The entry below describes one TCR beta chain. Its target is not known. The data stem from a study of molecular identifiers for immune sequencing clone quantification. On the study more broadly: For replicates, RNA isolated from approximately 22,000 or 94,000 naive CD8 cells was divided into five portions, of which four were sequenced.

The V end was cut by 0 bases, the J end by 3 bases, with 18 bases between. CDR1 SGHNT and CDR2 YYREEE come from the germline V gene (reference sequence). CDR3 size: 17 residues. The authors sorted naive CD8 T cells as CD8+CD4-CCR7+CD45RA+. MiXCR was run by TCRdb on the PCR reads, yielding one entry per CDR3 protein. The data show about 510,000 distinct CDR3 sequences, about a fifth seen once. The study, taken as a whole, reports: Molecules of identical TCR sharing a barcode could underestimate highly expanded clone sizes. It was shown that clones above 20 RNA copies held over 97% of effector molecules, but under 1% in naive cells.

The chain has TRBV5-4 and TRBJ1-2; possibly TRBD1 for D (5 bases). This receptor was identified in a human donor in good health. Some libraries in this study had Jurkat cell RNA spiked in. The sample consisted of naive CD8+ T cells from blood, with Jurkat cell RNA spiked in. Subset described: FACS-sorted CD8+CD4-CCR7+CD45RA+ naive T cells. The CDR3 DNA reads as TGTGCCAGCAGCTTGGAATTTGCGAGGGGCCGTGACTATGGCTACACCTTC. This gives the protein CASSLEFARGRDYGYTF.